These 30 T cell receptor beta chains originate from one sample sequenced in a study of identical twins. TCRdb recomputed calls from the 5' RACE reads with MiXCR, one row per CDR3 protein. This sample has around 670,000 distinct CDR3 sequences, with around 6.1% found just once. The specimen sequenced was naive T cells sorted from blood. The receptors stem from a man aged 18 to 29 in good health.

This clonotype was seen ten or more times. V usage is TRBV6-2 or TRBV6-3 and J usage is TRBJ2-7, with D perhaps matching TRBD2 (6 bases). The ends were cut back, 4 bases at V and 3 bases at J, with 10 bases in the middle. Per the germline V gene, CDR1 is MNHEY and CDR2 is SVGEGT. This CDR3 comprises 13 residues. The CDR3 DNA reads TGTGCCAGCAGTTGGTCGACTAGCTACGAGCAGTACTTC. It is translated as CASSWSTSYEQYF.

This clonotype was counted many times. This chain connects TRBV20-1 to TRBJ2-1; 10 nucleotides match TRBD2. The CDR3 is 14 amino acids. CDR1 is DFQATT, CDR2 SNEGSKA, per germline (reference sequence). The CDR3 bases are TGCAGCTTAATCGGACTAGCGGTCTACAATGAGCAGTTCTTC. Its protein is CSLIGLAVYNEQFF.

The chain joins TRBV7-3 to TRBJ2-1; TRBD2 might be the D (6 bases). Germline CDR1 reads SGHTA; CDR2 reads FQGTGA. V lost 1 base to trimming and J lost 2 bases, with 12 bases between them. The CDR3 covers 16 residues. In nucleotides, the CDR3 is TGTGCCAGCAGCTTAAGTTCCAGCGGGCCCTACAATGAGCAGTTCTTC. Its protein is CASSLSSSGPYNEQFF.

This clonotype was detected many times. The V and J genes are TRBV7-9 and TRBJ2-3; D assignment may be TRBD1 or TRBD2 (5 bases each). Germline V CDR1 and CDR2: SEHNR, FQNEAQ (reference sequence). V was clipped by 6 bases and J by 0 bases, with 16 bases between them. This CDR3 spans 16 amino acids. The CDR3 here is CASSDRDDPSTDTQYF. DNA for the CDR3: TGTGCCAGCAGTGACCGGGACGACCCTAGCACAGATACGCAGTATTTT.

The chain uses TRBV4-2 and TRBJ2-6; a weak D match, TRBD2 (5 bases). CDR1 is LGHNA, CDR2 YNFKEQ, per germline. CDR3 length equals 17 residues. Trimming took 0 bases from V and 0 from J, leaving 9 bases between them. The CDR3 protein is CASSQDSGSSGANVLTF. The CDR3 region has the DNA TGTGCCAGCAGCCAAGATAGTGGGAGCTCTGGGGCCAACGTCCTGACTTTC.

The J gene is TRBJ2-7, the V gene TRBV24-1; TRBD1 matches 8 bases. Germline V CDR1 and CDR2: KGHDR, SFDVKD. The length of the CDR3 is 15 residues. J lost 0 bases, V lost 3 bases, and 3 bases had no gene match. The CDR3 nucleotides read TGTGCCACCAGTGATGGGACAGGCCTCTCCTACGAGCAGTACTTC. Residues: CATSDGTGLSYEQYF.

This clonotype was counted ten times or more. The V call is TRBV4-2, the J call TRBJ2-7; 7 bases map to TRBD2. The V gene's germline CDR1 is LGHNA and CDR2 YNFKEQ. The CDR3 runs to 16 residues. Germline trimming cut 2 bases from V and 1 base from J; bases unmatched to any gene: 8. The CDR3 reads CASSQYPSGGSYEQYF. The CDR3 coding sequence is TGTGCCAGCAGCCAATACCCTAGCGGAGGGTCCTACGAGCAGTACTTC.

This clonotype was counted at least ten times. The CDR3 DNA reads TGTGCCAGCATGCCTCCCCTCGGGACCCAGTACTTC. This sequence encodes CASMPPLGTQYF. V usage is TRBV12-3 or TRBV12-4 and J usage is TRBJ2-5; D is unclear. The V and J ends lost 7 bases and 7 bases respectively, with 13 bases between them. CDR3 length: 12 amino acids.

This CDR3 is CSAIELAADTQYF. The CDR3 DNA is TGCAGTGCTATTGAGTTAGCTGCAGATACGCAGTATTTT. The chain links TRBV20-1 to TRBJ2-3; D gene unclear. The length of the CDR3 is 13 residues. Deletions cut 4 bases from V and 4 bases from J, with 12 bases between. Germline V CDR1 and CDR2: DFQATT, SNEGSKA (reference sequence).

The V call is TRBV12-5, the J call TRBJ1-1, with a tentative D call TRBD1 (5 bases). In germline, CDR1 is LGHNT, CDR2 FRNRAP. The germline V and J ends were trimmed by 1 base and 11 bases, with 11 bases remaining between them. CDR3 length: 12 residues. CDR3 coding DNA: TGTGCTAGTGGTTTGGACGGCCGGGGGGCTTTCTTT. Translation gives CASGLDGRGAFF.

This clonotype was counted many times. This chain connects TRBV12-3 or TRBV12-4 to TRBJ1-1; D not resolved. The V end was cut by 5 bases, the J end by 0 bases, with 4 bases between. CDR3 size: 12 residues. CDR3 nucleotide sequence: TGTGCCAGCAGTGCAGTGAACACTGAAGCTTTCTTT. Translation: CASSAVNTEAFF.

The chain couples TRBV18 to TRBJ1-2, with D tentatively TRBD1 (6 bases). The CDR3 has 15 residues. V was shortened by 6 bases and J by 6 bases, with 20 bases between the two germline ends. The germline V gene encodes CDR1 KGHSH and CDR2 LQKENI. CDR3 sequence reads: CASSQDGTKDDGYTF. In nucleotides, the CDR3 is TGTGCCAGCTCGCAGGACGGGACAAAGGATGATGGCTACACCTTC. The full variable domain, rest sourced from reference TRBV18 and TRBJ1-2, is NAGVMQNPRHLVRRRGQEARLRCSPMKGHSHVYWYRQLPEEGLKFMVYLQKENIIDESGMPKERFSAEFPKEGPSILRIQQVVRGDSAAYFCASSQDGTKDDGYTFGSGTRLTVV.

This clonotype came up many times. The chain is built from TRBV12-3 or TRBV12-4 and TRBJ1-2; the D is unclear. V was trimmed by 5 bases and J by 0 bases, leaving 7 bases between them. CDR3 length equals 13 residues. The DNA for the CDR3 is TGTGCCAGCAGTGCCCGAGCTAACTATGGCTACACCTTC. Translating it yields CASSARANYGYTF.

This clonotype was detected ten times or more. The rearrangement joins TRBV29-1 to TRBJ2-2; D remains unclear. This CDR3 has 11 residues. Per germline, CDR1 SQVTM and CDR2 ANQGSEA. Trimming removed 5 bases from V and 2 bases from J, with 3 bases in between. The CDR3 sequence: CSVFNTGELFF. CDR3 sequence (DNA): TGCAGCGTTTTCAACACCGGGGAGCTGTTTTTT.

V usage is TRBV20-1 and J usage is TRBJ1-5; D remains unclear. Per germline, CDR1 DFQATT and CDR2 SNEGSKA (reference sequence). The CDR3 sequence is 16 residues long. Trimming pared 2 bases from V and 2 bases from J, leaving 16 bases between. This CDR3 reads CSARLGGRIRNQPQHF. CDR3 sequence (DNA): TGCAGTGCTAGACTGGGTGGTCGGATCCGCAATCAGCCCCAGCATTTT.

V usage is TRBV4-3 and J usage is TRBJ1-2; the D gene is possibly TRBD1 (5 bases). V was clipped by 0 bases and J by 1 base, with 9 bases between them. CDR3 length: 15 residues. Per the germline V gene, CDR1 is LGHNA and CDR2 is YSLEER. For the CDR3, the DNA is TGCGCCAGCAGCCAAGAGTCAGGGAATAACTATGGCTACACCTTC. Translating gives CASSQESGNNYGYTF.

This clonotype was counted ten times or more. The gene calls are TRBV12-3 or TRBV12-4 and TRBJ2-7, with D tentatively TRBD2 (6 bases). The CDR3 extends over 12 amino acids. The ends were cut back, 6 bases at V and 5 bases at J, with 11 bases in the middle. For the CDR3, the DNA is TGTGCCAGCAGCCCGGGACTCGACGAGCAGTACTTC. Translation gives CASSPGLDEQYF.

This clonotype came up many times. The J gene is TRBJ2-2, the V gene TRBV9, with 7 bases lining up with TRBD1. The CDR3 is made up of 15 amino acids. V trimming: 4 bases; J trimming: 1 base; junction bases outside the gene matches: 4. CDR1 SGDLS and CDR2 YYNGEE come from the germline V gene. CDR3 DNA: TGTGCCAGCAGCCCTAGGGACAGGAACACCGGGGAGCTGTTTTTT. This translates into CASSPRDRNTGELFF.

The chain couples TRBV29-1 to TRBJ2-5, with D perhaps TRBD1 (6 bases). The CDR3 spans 15 residues. V was cut by 3 bases and J by 9 bases, with 23 bases left in between. Germline V CDR1 and CDR2: SQVTM, ANQGSEA. The CDR3 here is CSVDATGPQPEAQYF. The CDR3 nucleotides read TGCAGCGTTGACGCTACAGGGCCCCAGCCCGAAGCCCAGTACTTC.

This clonotype was counted at least ten times. The CDR3 DNA follows: TGCGCCAGCAGCCAGGGGGACACAGATACGCAGTATTTT. It is translated as CASSQGDTDTQYF. The chain uses TRBV4-1 and TRBJ2-3; perhaps D is TRBD1 or TRBD2 (5 bases each). The CDR3 runs to 13 residues. Germline loops: CDR1 MGHRA, CDR2 YSYEKL. The V and J ends lost 3 bases and 2 bases respectively, with 6 bases between them.

This clonotype was counted between two and nine times. This chain joins TRBV6-1 and TRBJ1-4; unclear D gene. Germline values: CDR1 MNHNS, CDR2 SASEGT. V was trimmed by 7 bases and J by 4 bases, leaving 13 bases between them. The CDR3 spans 14 residues. CDR3 in DNA: TGTGCCAGCAAACATCGGCAGCTTAATGAAAAACTGTTTTTT. Protein sequence: CASKHRQLNEKLFF.

This clonotype was observed a few times. V is TRBV10-2 and J is TRBJ2-7, with D maybe TRBD1 (5 bases). Germline loops: CDR1 WSHSY, CDR2 SAAADI. The germline V and J ends were trimmed by 2 bases and 2 bases, with 13 bases remaining between them. The CDR3 is 15 residues long. CDR3 amino acids: CASSELWGTTYEQYV. The DNA of the CDR3 is TGCGCCAGCAGTGAGCTCTGGGGCACAACCTACGAGCAGTACGTC.

In its sample, this clonotype was seen a few times. The rearrangement joins TRBV7-2 to TRBJ2-5, with D possibly being TRBD1 (5 bases). CDR1 SGHTA and CDR2 FQGNSA come from the germline V gene. V shed 1 base and J shed 1 base, with 10 bases lying between them. This CDR3 has 15 residues. In DNA, the CDR3 is TGTGCCAGCAGCTTAGGGCTTAGGGGCCAAGAGACCCAGTACTTC. Translation gives CASSLGLRGQETQYF.

The gene calls are TRBV19 and TRBJ2-2, with TRBD1 identical over 7 bases. V was clipped by 2 bases and J by 0 bases; unmatched bases: 0. CDR3 size: 15 residues. Germline CDR1 is LNHDA and CDR2 is SQIVND (reference sequence). The CDR3, as DNA: TGTGCCAGTAGTATACAGGGGGCGAACACCGGGGAGCTGTTTTTT. Its translation: CASSIQGANTGELFF.

This clonotype was recorded many times. V and J are TRBV28 and TRBJ2-7, with 10 nucleotides matching TRBD1. The germline V gene has CDR1 MDHEN and CDR2 SYDVKM. The CDR3 length is 14 residues. V gave up 7 bases and J gave up 1 base; unmatched junction bases: 4. The CDR3 region is CASTRDRGSYEQYF. In DNA form, the CDR3 reads TGTGCCAGCACCCGGGACAGGGGTTCCTACGAGCAGTACTTC. Full variable domain (rest looked up from reference TRBV28 and TRBJ2-7): DVKVTQSSRYLVKRTGEKVFLECVQDMDHENMFWYRQDPGLGLRLIYFSYDVKMKEKGDIPEGYSVSREKKERFSLILESASTNQTSMYLCASTRDRGSYEQYFGPGTRLTVT.

This clonotype was recorded at least ten times. The chain employs TRBV5-1 and TRBJ2-1, with D tentatively TRBD1 (6 bases). Trimming took off 0 bases at V and 7 bases at J, with 11 bases between the two ends. The CDR3 is made up of 14 amino acids. Germline CDR1 and CDR2: SGHRS and YFSETQ. CDR3 sequence reads: CASSLGNRENEQFF. Written as DNA, the CDR3 is TGCGCCAGCAGCTTGGGTAACAGGGAGAATGAGCAGTTCTTC.

There are a few counts of this clonotype. This chain connects TRBV30 to TRBJ2-3; no clear D. The CDR3 totals 12 residues. Trimming removed 6 bases from V and 3 bases from J, with 10 bases in between. Looked up from germline, CDR1 is GTSNPN and CDR2 is SVGIG (reference sequence). DNA of the CDR3: TGTGCCTGCAAACCGACTACAGATACGCAGTATTTT. It specifies CACKPTTDTQYF.

This clonotype was seen only a few times. J is TRBJ2-3 and V is TRBV4-1, with a weak D call TRBD2 (6 bases). Looked up from germline, CDR1 is MGHRA and CDR2 is YSYEKL. Trimming removed 3 bases at V and 3 bases at J, with 16 bases between. CDR3 length equals 16 residues. The CDR3, as DNA: TGCGCCAGCAGCCAGTCTGAGAAAGGAGGGACAGATACGCAGTATTTT. Its protein is CASSQSEKGGTDTQYF.

This clonotype showed up just a few times. The chain recombines TRBV25-1 with TRBJ1-6, with unresolved D. This CDR3 has 13 residues. Germline assignment: CDR1 MGHDK and CDR2 SYGVNS. Trimming cost V 6 bases and J 6 bases, with 9 bases left between them. CDR3 protein: CASRDFGNSPLHF. The CDR3 coding sequence is TGTGCCAGCAGGGATTTTGGTAATTCACCCCTCCACTTT.

In the case of this clonotype: The junction does not match germline at one end; this may be a read error. V gene TRBV7-8 combines with J gene TRBJ2-5, with 7 bases fitting TRBD1. The germline CDR1 and CDR2 sequences are SGHVS and FQNEAQ. This CDR3 has 14 residues. CDR3 nucleotide sequence: TGTGTCAGCAGCCCACCGGGACAGCAAGAGACCCAGTACTTC. Residues: CVSSPPGQQETQYF.